The 19 T cell receptor beta chains listed next were all sequenced from one sample in a study of early T cells in non-severe SARS-CoV-2 infection. TCRdb called the 5' RACE reads again in MiXCR, with one record for every CDR3 protein. The sample consists of just under 65,000 distinct CDR3 sequences, about 11% of them appearing once. The sample consisted of whole blood, taken at baseline. The source of these receptors is an adult who was a healthcare worker with PCR-confirmed SARS-CoV-2 infection or an uninfected control (not recorded which).

This clonotype was recorded many times. V is TRBV7-2 and J is TRBJ2-2; tentatively, D is TRBD1 (6 bases). CDR1 is SGHTA, CDR2 FQGNSA, per germline. Trimming took off 5 bases at V and 0 bases at J, with 10 bases between the two ends. This CDR3 spans 15 amino acids. The CDR3 region is CASSENRANTGELFF. The CDR3 nucleotides read TGTGCCAGCAGCGAGAACAGGGCGAACACCGGGGAGCTGTTTTTT.

This clonotype came up a few times. This chain uses TRBV7-8 with TRBJ2-2, with D possibly being TRBD2 (5 bases). The length of the CDR3 is 14 residues. Germline V gives CDR1 SGHVS, CDR2 FQNEAQ. V was shortened by 8 bases and J by 6 bases, with 16 bases between the two germline ends. DNA for the CDR3: TGTGCCAGCTCCCTCGGGGTAGCGTCCGGGGAGCTGTTTTTT. The encoded protein is CASSLGVASGELFF.

The chain has TRBV6-6 and TRBJ2-2; D remains unclear. Germline V gene lookup returns CDR1 MNHNY and CDR2 SVGAGI (reference sequence). Trimming shortened V by 0 bases and J by 7 bases, and 12 bases separated the two germline ends. This CDR3 is 15 amino acids long. CDR3 region: CASSYSDPTGGELFF. Here the CDR3 DNA reads TGTGCCAGCAGTTACTCAGACCCCACGGGCGGGGAGCTGTTTTTT.

Only a few counts were recorded for this clonotype. This chain connects TRBV7-9 to TRBJ2-3; 9 bases are a match to TRBD2. Germline values: CDR1 SEHNR, CDR2 FQNEAQ (reference sequence). V shed 3 bases, J shed 2 bases, and the junction held 6 bases outside the gene matches. The CDR3 runs to 16 residues. CDR3 DNA sequence: TGTGCCAGCAGCTTTTTTAGCGGGGGAAACACAGATACGCAGTATTTT. Translated, it gives CASSFFSGGNTDTQYF.

This clonotype was observed a few times. For the CDR3, the DNA is TGTGCCAGCTCCAAGGTAGCGCCGAAAGAGACCCAGTACTTC. Its translation: CASSKVAPKETQYF. The rearrangement links TRBV2 to TRBJ2-5; possibly TRBD2 for D (5 bases). The CDR3 contains 14 residues. From germline, CDR1 is SNHLY and CDR2 FYNNEI. Trimming left V 8 bases short and J 3 bases short, with 16 bases between.

The chain joins TRBV12-3 or TRBV12-4 to TRBJ2-5; 11 bases line up with TRBD1. This CDR3 comprises 16 residues. Trimming cost V 7 bases and J 1 base; bases outside gene matches: 8. The CDR3 is CASTSRTGGLQETQYF. In DNA form, the CDR3 reads TGTGCCAGCACCTCAAGGACAGGGGGCCTCCAAGAGACCCAGTACTTC.

The table lists this clonotype with many counts. The CDR3 DNA follows: TGTGCCAGTAGTATCGAGGAGTCTCCCTACACCTTC. As protein: CASSIEESPYTF. J is TRBJ1-2 and V is TRBV19; D uncertain. CDR1 and CDR2 from the germline V gene are LNHDA and SQIVND (reference sequence). CDR3 length: 12 amino acids. The ends were cut back, 3 bases at V and 10 bases at J, with 12 bases in the middle. Looking up the rest from reference TRBV19 and TRBJ1-2 gives the full variable domain: DGGITQSPKYLFRKEGQNVTLSCEQNLNHDAMYWYRQDPGQGLRLIYYSQIVNDFQKGDIAEGYSVSREKKESFPLTVTSAQKNPTAFYLCASSIEESPYTFGSGTRLTVV.

This chain joins TRBV20-1 and TRBJ1-4; D gene unclear. Germline CDR1 DFQATT, CDR2 SNEGSKA (reference sequence). The V end lost 2 bases, the J end lost 6 bases, and 10 bases lay between the germline ends. The CDR3 consists of 13 residues. CDR3 protein: CSARRAADEKLFF. In DNA form, the CDR3 reads TGCAGTGCTAGAAGGGCGGCAGATGAAAAACTGTTTTTT.

The CDR3 loop is CASSLVGASLGEQYF. As DNA, the CDR3 is TGTGCCAGCAGTTTAGTAGGGGCCTCTCTCGGCGAGCAGTACTTC. The chain employs TRBV28 and TRBJ2-7; D might be TRBD1 (5 bases). V was pared by 2 bases and J by 6 bases, with 17 bases between. Germline V gene sequence: CDR1 MDHEN, CDR2 SYDVKM. The CDR3 totals 15 residues.

The gene calls are TRBV20-1 and TRBJ1-1; unclear D gene. V lost 1 base to trimming and J lost 0 bases, with 9 bases between them. Germline loops: CDR1 DFQATT, CDR2 SNEGSKA (reference sequence). CDR3 length equals 14 residues. As DNA, the CDR3 is TGCAGTGCTAGAGTGCCAGGTATGAACACTGAAGCTTTCTTT. It translates to CSARVPGMNTEAFF.

This clonotype was observed once. CDR3 DNA sequence: TGTGCCAGCAGCTTAATGGGAAGGGGAGACGAGCAGTACTTC. This gives the protein CASSLMGRGDEQYF. The rearrangement links TRBV7-2 to TRBJ2-7; D may match TRBD1 or TRBD2 (5 bases each). This CDR3 is built from 14 residues. Between the trimmed V and J ends, which lost 2 bases and 5 bases, there was a span of 13 bases. Looked up from germline, CDR1 is SGHTA and CDR2 is FQGNSA.

This sequence joins TRBV11-2 and TRBJ2-3; D is ambiguous. The CDR3 extends over 16 amino acids. The germline V gene encodes CDR1 SGHAT and CDR2 FQNNGV. Trimming stripped 8 bases from V and 0 bases from J, with 18 bases between. This CDR3 reads CASLPRTTSSTDTQYF. CDR3 DNA: TGTGCCAGCCTACCGCGGACCACAAGCAGCACAGATACGCAGTATTTT.

This chain joins TRBV9 and TRBJ2-1, with a possible D match to TRBD1 (6 bases). With 3 bases removed from V and 7 bases from J, the gap between germline ends came to 14 bases. The CDR3 is made up of 14 amino acids. CDR1 SGDLS and CDR2 YYNGEE come from the germline V gene. Written as DNA, the CDR3 is TGTGCCAGCAGCGCCGGGACCAGGGGAAATGAGCAGTTCTTC. Protein: CASSAGTRGNEQFF.

In regard to this clonotype: A much larger clonotype is one base distant, so this may be a read error. Without the conserved terminal phenylalanine or tryptophan, this CDR3 likely stems from a read error. The CDR3 region is CASRQGGASDTQYI. The CDR3, as DNA: TGTGCCAGCAGACAGGGGGGTGCTTCGGATACGCAGTATATT. The chain couples TRBV28 to TRBJ2-3, with 8 bases lining up with TRBD1. The CDR3 has 14 residues. The germline V gene has CDR1 MDHEN and CDR2 SYDVKM. Losses at the gene ends were 6 bases for V and 6 bases for J; bases not matched to a gene: 8.

This clonotype has a handful of counts. The CDR3 reads CASSSEQVYEQFF. CDR3 sequence (DNA): TGTGCCAGCAGCTCAGAACAGGTCTATGAGCAGTTCTTC. The chain is built from TRBV11-2 and TRBJ2-1; maybe TRBD1 (5 bases). CDR1 is SGHAT and CDR2 is FQNNGV in the germline V gene. V lost 4 bases to trimming and J lost 8 bases, with 12 bases between them. CDR3 length: 13 residues.

The chain couples TRBV5-5 to TRBJ2-2, with 7 nucleotides matching TRBD1. In germline, CDR1 is SGHKS, CDR2 YYEKEE (reference sequence). The ends lost 3 bases at V and 5 bases at J; junction bases unmatched: 4. This CDR3 has 14 residues. The CDR3 sequence is CASSSNRGTGELFF. The CDR3 DNA sequence: TGTGCCAGCAGCTCAAACAGGGGAACCGGGGAGCTGTTTTTT.

V is TRBV4-3 and J is TRBJ1-3; the D gene is possibly TRBD1 (6 bases). Trimming took off 2 bases at V and 0 bases at J, with 8 bases between the two ends. The CDR3 totals 15 residues. CDR1 LGHNA and CDR2 YSLEER come from the germline V gene. The CDR3: CASSQQGTSGNTIYF. CDR3 DNA: TGCGCCAGCAGCCAACAGGGGACCTCTGGAAACACCATATATTTT.

This clonotype was seen only a few times. The rearrangement uses TRBV12-3 or TRBV12-4 and TRBJ1-1; D is perhaps TRBD1 (5 bases). The CDR3 runs to 14 residues. V lost 8 bases and J lost 7, with 20 bases in between. The CDR3 here is CASRKYRTQGEAFF. In nucleotides, the CDR3 is TGTGCCAGCCGGAAATATAGGACGCAGGGTGAAGCTTTCTTT.

This chain links TRBV7-6 with TRBJ2-5; 12 bases are a match to TRBD1. With 2 bases clipped from V and 5 bases from J, the junction kept 3 bases outside the gene matches. CDR3 length equals 15 residues. Germline CDR1 reads SGHVS; CDR2 reads FNYEAQ. In DNA, the CDR3 is TGTGCCAGCAGCTTATGGGACAGGGGGCTGGAGACCCAGTACTTC. Amino acid sequence: CASSLWDRGLETQYF.